Described below is a single T cell receptor (beta chain) sequence and its context. This sample was included in a study of blood T cell repertoires in COVID-19. Across the study: From the United States, Italy and Spain came samples of acute and convalescent COVID-19. From T cells, B-cell-depleted T cells, or PBMCs came the material, which was cDNA or gDNA.

From germline, CDR1 is MDHEN and CDR2 SYDVKM. V dropped 10 bases and J dropped 1; count of bases not matched to a gene: 5. This CDR3 is built from 13 residues. Original processing notes: The authors estimated nucleated cell counts from reference gene primer amplification. Sequenced by immunoSEQ multiplex PCR; TCRdb stores in-frame clones only, minus some. For V, J and clone size, that table is used; D and trimming come from the DNA. The table shows about 220,000 clones, with approximately 82% occurring only once. The TCR comes from a man aged 50-60 years with active or convalescent COVID-19. The sequencing input was peripheral blood. This rearrangement joins TRBV28 to TRBJ1-1; TRBD1 matches 8 bases. The CDR3 sequence is CATLDRANTEAFF. The DNA for the CDR3 is TGTGCCACCTTGGACAGGGCGAACACTGAAGCTTTCTTT.